The 8 T cell receptor beta chains reported below all come from one sample, sequenced in a study of T cell responses to AZD1222 COVID-19 vaccine (dated by TCRdb to the early 2020s). Explained via the paper, the time point label denotes: about 28 days (+/-7) after the second vaccine dose. Sample treatment or condition, as interpreted from the label and publication: meningococcal conjugate vaccine given as trial control. Library method: the immunoSEQ multiplex PCR assay. TCRdb obtained this table from immuneACCESS and retained in-frame rearrangements with V and J assigned. These tables miss some clones; where compared with another copy, unresolved V genes account for less than half of the shortfall, and the remainder is unexplained. The sample table contains 150,000 to 200,000 clones; only one count was recorded for approximately 90% of them. The ten largest clones add up to approximately 4.2% of the sample.

The specimen comprised peripheral blood, sampled 28 days after the second dose of the MenACWY control vaccine. The receptors were sampled from an adult who received the MenACWY meningococcal vaccine as a control.

The chain carries TRBV5-4 and TRBJ1-1; D possibly corresponds to TRBD1 (5 bases). The ends were cut back, 6 bases at V and 8 bases at J, with 17 bases in the middle. Germline V CDR1 and CDR2: SGHNT, YYREEE (reference sequence). The CDR3 contains 13 residues. CDR3 sequence (DNA): TGTGCCAGCACCCCATGGGGGGGTGTCGAAGCTTTCTTT. It translates to CASTPWGGVEAFF.

The rearrangement uses TRBV24-1 and TRBJ1-5; no clear D gene. The V end lost 10 bases, the J end lost 2 bases, and 8 bases lay between the germline ends. The CDR3 has 12 residues. The germline V gene encodes CDR1 KGHDR and CDR2 SFDVKD. For the CDR3, the DNA is TGTGCCACTACTGACGGCAATCAGCCCCAGCATTTT. Translating gives CATTDGNQPQHF.

The V and J genes are TRBV4-3 and TRBJ1-5; D is unresolved. CDR1 is LGHNA, CDR2 YSLEER, per germline. Trimming cost V 0 bases and J 7 bases, with 13 bases left between them. The CDR3 extends over 15 amino acids. CDR3 nucleotides: TGCGCCAGCAGCCAAGACGGGAGCCCGGCCCAGCCCCAGCATTTT. Translation: CASSQDGSPAQPQHF.

This chain uses TRBV6-1 with TRBJ1-5, with TRBD1 as a possible D gene (5 bases). The CDR3 length is 15 residues. V dropped 3 bases and J dropped 1 base, with 10 bases sitting between them. Looked up from germline, CDR1 is MNHNS and CDR2 is SASEGT. The CDR3 region has the DNA TGTGCCAGCAGTGACCGGGACGTAAGCAATCAGCCCCAGCATTTT. Its translation: CASSDRDVSNQPQHF.

This chain links TRBV19 with TRBJ2-5; D uncertain. The germline V gene encodes CDR1 LNHDA and CDR2 SQIVND (reference sequence). This CDR3 has 12 residues. Trimming cost V 9 bases and J 4 bases, with 12 bases left between them. The CDR3 sequence: CASMSSGETQYF. The CDR3 bases are TGTGCCAGCATGAGTTCGGGAGAGACCCAGTACTTC.

J is TRBJ1-6 and V is TRBV28; D gene ambiguous. From germline, CDR1 is MDHEN and CDR2 SYDVKM. The CDR3 extends over 14 amino acids. V was shortened by 6 bases and J by 7 bases, with 13 bases between the two germline ends. CDR3 nucleotides: TGTGCCAGCAGGGAGTCAAAGGACAATTCACCCCTCCACTTT. It specifies CASRESKDNSPLHF. Full variable domain (outside the CDR3, taken from reference TRBV28 and TRBJ1-6): DVKVTQSSRYLVKRTGEKVFLECVQDMDHENMFWYRQDPGLGLRLIYFSYDVKMKEKGDIPEGYSVSREKKERFSLILESASTNQTSMYLCASRESKDNSPLHFGNGTRLTVT.

The chain employs TRBV5-4 and TRBJ1-1; D might be TRBD1 (5 bases). V was cut by 3 bases and J by 8 bases, with 11 bases left in between. Germline loops: CDR1 SGHNT, CDR2 YYREEE (reference sequence). The CDR3 extends over 12 amino acids. The DNA for the CDR3 is TGTGCCAGCAGCTACCAAAGGACAGAAGCTTTCTTT. Amino acid sequence: CASSYQRTEAFF.

The rearrangement uses TRBV29-1 and TRBJ2-7, with D maybe TRBD2 (6 bases). V was pared by 6 bases and J by 6 bases, with 15 bases between. The germline V gene has CDR1 SQVTM and CDR2 ANQGSEA. CDR3 size: 12 residues. The CDR3 region is CSVGPRGFEQYF. CDR3 in DNA: TGCAGCGTCGGCCCGCGGGGCTTCGAGCAGTACTTC.